This entry is about one T cell receptor beta chain. TCRdb's table, derived via immunoSEQ multiplex PCR, lists solely in-frame clones and lacks some. The table lists some 100,000 clones, around 86% of them singletons, with 1.3% in the top ten. The sample belongs to a study of control samples from healthy donors and cancer patients. This CDR3 region has 13 residues. The V and J ends lost 7 bases and 3 bases respectively, with 14 bases between them. Germline V CDR1 and CDR2: SGHRS, YFSETQ. The sequenced sample consisted of blood. V usage is TRBV5-1 and J usage is TRBJ2-7; no clear D. This receptor was taken from a woman in her forties or fifties in good health. CDR3 protein: CASSPTSVYEQYF. The CDR3 bases are TGCGCCAGCTCCCCCACAAGTGTCTACGAGCAGTACTTC. The variable domain in full, with the rest retrieved from reference TRBV5-1 and TRBJ2-7, is KAGVTQTPRYLIKTRGQQVTLSCSPISGHRSVSWYQQTPGQGLQFLFEYFSETQRNKGNFPGRFSGRQFSNSRSEMNVSTLELGDSALYLCASSPTSVYEQYFGPGTRLTVT.